The 8 T cell receptor beta chains presented below share a single source sample, sequenced in a study of T cell repertoires in cytomegalovirus infection. TCRdb ran MiXCR on the reads and lists one entry per CDR3 protein. The repertoire consists of some 150,000 distinct CDR3 sequences, with less than 25% occurring once and the leading ten covering over 9.5%. Sequencing was performed on PBMCs. Source of these receptors: a human donor in good health (CMV status not recorded). Some clones in this sample may be carry-over from other donors' samples.

This clonotype appeared many times. This chain connects TRBV7-8 to TRBJ2-2; 8 bases are shared with TRBD2. The CDR3 totals 15 residues. J was trimmed by 7 bases and V by 6 bases; bases with no gene match: 10. The germline V gene has CDR1 SGHVS and CDR2 FQNEAQ. CDR3 loop: CASRLPGLVNGELFF. In DNA form, the CDR3 reads TGTGCCAGCAGACTTCCGGGACTAGTTAACGGGGAGCTGTTTTTT.

Many counts were recorded for this clonotype. V and J are TRBV7-2 and TRBJ2-1; D is unclear. Germline lookup yields CDR1 SGHTA and CDR2 FQGNSA. V shed 4 bases and J shed 9 bases, with 13 bases lying between them. The CDR3 is 13 amino acids. DNA for the CDR3: TGTGCCAGCAGCTCCTCGGTGGGGATTGAGCAGTTCTTC. It codes for CASSSSVGIEQFF.

The rearrangement joins TRBV7-4 to TRBJ1-1; weak D call: TRBD1 (5 bases). Germline lookup yields CDR1 SGHVT and CDR2 SQSDAQ. This CDR3 contains 13 residues. Between the trimmed V and J ends, which lost 5 bases and 10 bases, there was a span of 17 bases. CDR3 sequence: CASSLGATVGAFF. CDR3 nucleotides: TGTGCCAGCAGCCTAGGGGCCACAGTAGGAGCTTTCTTT. The full variable domain, completed using reference TRBV7-4 and TRBJ1-1, is GAGVSQSPRYKVAKRGRDVALRCDSISGHVTLYWYRQTLGQGSEVLTYSQSDAQRDKSGRPSGRFSAERPERSVSTLKIQRTEQGDSAVYLCASSLGATVGAFFGQGTRLTVV.

This clonotype was detected many times. The chain uses TRBV28 and TRBJ2-3; D perhaps matches TRBD2 (6 bases). Germline V gives CDR1 MDHEN, CDR2 SYDVKM. The CDR3 runs to 15 residues. Trimming cost V 2 bases and J 1 base, with 10 bases left between them. In nucleotides, the CDR3 is TGTGCCAGCAGTTTAGGGGACTCCCGCACAGATACGCAGTATTTT. This gives the protein CASSLGDSRTDTQYF.

This clonotype was recorded a few times. The V call is TRBV20-1, the J call TRBJ2-7, with 8 bases aligning to TRBD1. Unmatched junction bases numbered 5, after V lost 5 bases and J lost 5 bases. Germline-derived CDR1 and CDR2 are DFQATT and SNEGSKA (reference sequence). The CDR3 consists of 12 residues. In DNA, the CDR3 is TGCAGTGCTTCGGACAGGGACCACGAGCAGTACTTC. Amino acid sequence: CSASDRDHEQYF.

Comment on this clonotype: Relative to the germline gene, one junction end is altered; a read error may explain this. This chain connects TRBV7-3 to TRBJ2-3; weak D call: TRBD2 (6 bases). This CDR3 is 14 amino acids long. Germline V gives CDR1 SGHTA, CDR2 FQGTGA. The CDR3 protein is CTSSLTGTRDTQYF. The CDR3 DNA is TGTACCAGCAGTCTTACCGGGACTCGAGATACGCAGTATTTT.

In regard to this clonotype: A read error may be the cause here, since a much bigger clone is one base away. The chain has TRBV7-2 and TRBJ1-1; D not certain. Germline loops: CDR1 SGHTA, CDR2 FQGNSA. The CDR3 is made up of 13 amino acids. CDR3 nucleotide sequence: TGTGCCTGCAGAGCTACACGGAACACTGAAGCTTTCTTT. Its translation: CACRATRNTEAFF.

This clonotype was recorded at least ten times. The V call is TRBV7-8, the J call TRBJ1-4, with 7 bases aligning to TRBD1. The CDR3 has 15 residues. V lost 3 bases, J lost 10 bases, and 11 bases stayed unmatched. Per germline, CDR1 SGHVS and CDR2 FQNEAQ. CDR3 residues: CASSFNRGLEGKLFF. CDR3 coding DNA: TGTGCCAGCAGCTTCAATAGGGGGCTCGAGGGAAAACTGTTTTTT.